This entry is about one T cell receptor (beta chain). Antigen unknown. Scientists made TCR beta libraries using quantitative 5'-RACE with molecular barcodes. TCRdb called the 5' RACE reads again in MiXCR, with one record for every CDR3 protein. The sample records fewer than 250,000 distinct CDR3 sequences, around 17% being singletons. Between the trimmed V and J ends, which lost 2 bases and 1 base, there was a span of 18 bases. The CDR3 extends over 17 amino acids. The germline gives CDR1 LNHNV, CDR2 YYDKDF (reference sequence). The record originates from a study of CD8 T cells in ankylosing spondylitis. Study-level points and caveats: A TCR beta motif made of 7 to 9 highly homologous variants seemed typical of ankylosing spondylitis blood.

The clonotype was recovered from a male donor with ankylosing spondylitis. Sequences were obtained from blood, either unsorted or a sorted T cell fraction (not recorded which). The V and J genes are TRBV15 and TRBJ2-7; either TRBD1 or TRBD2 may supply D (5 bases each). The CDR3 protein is CATSRRPGVGVSYEQYF. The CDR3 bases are TGTGCCACCAGCAGACGTCCCGGGGTGGGGGTGTCCTACGAGCAGTACTTC.